Below, 32 T cell receptor beta chains from the same sample are listed, as sequenced in a study of T cell changes during pregnancy in multiple sclerosis. The repertoire was sequenced with immunoSEQ multiplex PCR; TCRdb's copy has only in-frame clones and lacks some. The sample has approximately 82,000 clones; under 95% are singletons. The sequenced sample was CD4+ T cells from peripheral blood mononuclear cells, obtained in the second trimester of pregnancy. These receptors were obtained from a female donor with multiple sclerosis, enrolled in a pregnancy study.

The chain combines TRBV29-1 with TRBJ2-7; 7 bases are a match to TRBD2. V shed 3 bases, J shed 6 bases, and the junction held 5 bases outside the gene matches. The CDR3 length is 12 residues. CDR1 and CDR2 (germline): SQVTM, ANQGSEA. The CDR3 region has the DNA TGCAGCGTTGAGGGGGGGTATTGCGAGCAGTACTTC. It is translated as CSVEGGYCEQYF.

This chain connects TRBV19 to TRBJ2-1; 11 nucleotides line up with TRBD1. Trimming removed 5 bases from V and 9 bases from J; junction bases left unmatched: 18. Per the germline V gene, CDR1 is LNHDA and CDR2 is SQIVND (reference sequence). The CDR3 spans 18 residues. DNA of the CDR3: TGTGCCAGTAGTGCCGGGACAGGGGGTTTAGCGGGAGTGGGTGAGCAGTTCTTC. Translation gives CASSAGTGGLAGVGEQFF.

This chain uses TRBV7-9 with TRBJ1-2, with a weak D call TRBD1 (6 bases). This CDR3 comprises 15 residues. Germline CDR1 SEHNR, CDR2 FQNEAQ (reference sequence). Trimming pared 5 bases from V and 1 base from J, leaving 14 bases between. CDR3 nucleotides: TGTGCCAGCAGCGTTGACAGGACGAATAACTATGGCTACACCTTC. It codes for CASSVDRTNNYGYTF. Drawing the rest from reference TRBV7-9 and TRBJ1-2, the complete variable domain is DTGVSQNPRHKITKRGQNVTFRCDPISEHNRLYWYRQTLGQGPEFLTYFQNEAQLEKSRLLSDRFSAERPKGSFSTLEIQRTEQGDSAMYLCASSVDRTNNYGYTFGSGTRLTVV.

This chain connects TRBV6-1 to TRBJ1-1, with D perhaps matching TRBD1 (6 bases). The germline V and J ends were trimmed by 7 bases and 3 bases, with 12 bases remaining between them. Germline CDR1 reads MNHNS; CDR2 reads SASEGT. This CDR3 comprises 13 residues. CDR3 sequence: CASNRYRDTEAFF. CDR3 DNA sequence: TGTGCCAGCAATCGTTACAGGGACACTGAAGCTTTCTTT.

This chain links TRBV28 with TRBJ2-7; TRBD1 matches 9 bases. This CDR3 is built from 13 residues. The germline V gene has CDR1 MDHEN and CDR2 SYDVKM. With V trimmed by 8 bases and J by 2 bases, 4 bases remained unmatched. CDR3 region: CASRTGGPYEQYF. The CDR3 bases are TGTGCCAGCCGAACAGGGGGCCCCTACGAGCAGTACTTC. Variable domain in full (rest from reference TRBV28 and TRBJ2-7): DVKVTQSSRYLVKRTGEKVFLECVQDMDHENMFWYRQDPGLGLRLIYFSYDVKMKEKGDIPEGYSVSREKKERFSLILESASTNQTSMYLCASRTGGPYEQYFGPGTRLTVT.

The chain is built from TRBV6-5 and TRBJ1-2; TRBD1 matches at 11 bases. The CDR3 contains 14 residues. Trimming removed 7 bases from V and 1 base from J; junction bases left unmatched: 2. Looked up from germline, CDR1 is MNHEY and CDR2 is SVGAGI. CDR3 loop: CASKGTGGNYGYTF. The CDR3 DNA reads as TGTGCCAGCAAAGGGACAGGGGGTAACTATGGCTACACCTTC.

This chain links TRBV5-4 with TRBJ2-2; D might be TRBD2 (7 bases). Trimming removed 3 bases from V and 9 bases from J, with 15 bases in between. Germline loops: CDR1 SGHNT, CDR2 YYREEE (reference sequence). CDR3 length: 14 amino acids. The CDR3 loop is CASSSLAGARELFF. In DNA, the CDR3 is TGTGCCAGCAGCTCCCTCGCGGGGGCGCGGGAGCTGTTTTTT.

Here the CDR3 reads CASSKVLRTYEQYF. The CDR3 DNA is TGTGCCAGCAGTAAAGTACTTCGAACCTACGAGCAGTACTTC. The rearrangement joins TRBV2 to TRBJ2-7; D remains unclear. Germline V gene lookup returns CDR1 SNHLY and CDR2 FYNNEI. Trimming cost V 5 bases and J 2 bases, with 13 bases left between them. This CDR3 region has 14 residues. The variable domain in full, completed from reference TRBV2 and TRBJ2-7, reads EPEVTQTPSHQVTQMGQEVILRCVPISNHLYFYWYRQILGQKVEFLVSFYNNEISEKSEIFDDQFSVERPDGSNFTLKIRSTKLEDSAMYFCASSKVLRTYEQYFGPGTRLTVT.

The rearrangement links TRBV11-1 to TRBJ2-1; perhaps TRBD2 as D (5 bases). CDR1 is SGHAT and CDR2 is FQDESV in the germline V gene (reference sequence). Trimming stripped 3 bases from V and 2 bases from J, with 14 bases between. The CDR3 is 16 amino acids. CDR3 DNA sequence: TGTGCCAGCAGCTTCCCCCGGGGAGTTGCCTACAATGAGCAGTTCTTC. Translating it yields CASSFPRGVAYNEQFF.

V is TRBV7-8 and J is TRBJ1-2; 8 nucleotides line up with TRBD1. The junction had 4 bases not matched to a gene; V was cut back by 4 bases and J by 6 bases. This CDR3 is 13 amino acids long. CDR1 and CDR2 from the germline V gene are SGHVS and FQNEAQ. CDR3 sequence reads: CASSSGQGHGYTF. The CDR3 DNA sequence: TGTGCCAGCAGCTCCGGACAGGGCCATGGCTACACCTTC.

Comments on this clone: The same CDR3 is also encoded by other DNA sequences in this sample. The rearrangement uses TRBV5-1 and TRBJ2-3; D unresolved. The V end lost 0 bases, the J end lost 1 base, and 3 bases lay between the germline ends. Germline CDR1 SGHRS, CDR2 YFSETQ. The CDR3 runs 13 residues. The CDR3 region has the DNA TGCGCCAGCAGCTTGGCGGGCACAGATACGCAGTATTTT. Protein product: CASSLAGTDTQYF.

This clone occurred a few times. The gene calls are TRBV6-5 and TRBJ2-7; tentatively, D is TRBD2 (5 bases). This CDR3 is 15 amino acids long. CDR1 is MNHEY and CDR2 is SVGAGI in the germline V gene. Trimming removed 6 bases from V and 7 bases from J, with 22 bases in between. For the CDR3, the DNA is TGTGCCAGCAGCCCCGAGTCGGCTCCCCGAGGGGAGCAGTACTTC. This translates into CASSPESAPRGEQYF.

The chain carries TRBV30 and TRBJ1-2; no clear D. CDR1 is GTSNPN, CDR2 SVGIG, per germline (reference sequence). The CDR3 runs to 14 residues. Trimming took off 3 bases at V and 3 bases at J, with 14 bases between the two ends. DNA of the CDR3: TGTGCCTGGAGCGAATGGAGACTTGACTATGGCTACACCTTC. This codes for CAWSEWRLDYGYTF.

The chain recombines TRBV6-1 with TRBJ1-2; weak D call: TRBD1 (6 bases). The CDR3 is made up of 15 amino acids. V dropped 3 bases and J dropped 3 bases, with 14 bases sitting between them. Germline CDR1 is MNHNS and CDR2 is SASEGT. This CDR3 reads CASSEGTGTYYGYTF. CDR3 coding DNA: TGTGCCAGCAGTGAGGGGACGGGGACATACTATGGCTACACCTTC.

The V and J genes are TRBV11-2 and TRBJ2-1; D remains unclear. The CDR3 runs 15 residues. Germline lookup yields CDR1 SGHAT and CDR2 FQNNGV. V was shortened by 0 bases and J by 7 bases, with 13 bases between the two germline ends. The CDR3 sequence: CASSLDPGYGNEQFF. For the CDR3, the DNA is TGTGCCAGCAGCTTAGATCCCGGCTACGGGAATGAGCAGTTCTTC.

V usage is TRBV6-6 and J usage is TRBJ1-4; D perhaps matches TRBD1 (6 bases). V was shortened by 9 bases and J by 4 bases, with 18 bases between the two germline ends. CDR3 length: 15 residues. Germline V gene data show CDR1 as MNHNY and CDR2 as SVGAGI (reference sequence). CDR3 amino acids: CARPHRVRNNEKLFF. The CDR3 DNA follows: TGTGCCAGACCTCACAGGGTTCGTAATAATGAAAAACTGTTTTTT.

The gene calls are TRBV28 and TRBJ2-5; TRBD2 might be the D (6 bases). Germline CDR1 reads MDHEN; CDR2 reads SYDVKM. V lost 6 bases to trimming and J lost 5 bases, with 13 bases between them. There are 13 residues in the CDR3. CDR3 sequence reads: CASSREEGETQYF. The CDR3 nucleotides read TGTGCCAGCAGCCGAGAGGAGGGGGAGACCCAGTACTTC. The full variable domain, rest sourced from reference TRBV28 and TRBJ2-5, is DVKVTQSSRYLVKRTGEKVFLECVQDMDHENMFWYRQDPGLGLRLIYFSYDVKMKEKGDIPEGYSVSREKKERFSLILESASTNQTSMYLCASSREEGETQYFGPGTRLLVL.

V usage is TRBV4-1 and J usage is TRBJ1-5; D is possibly TRBD1 (6 bases). The length of the CDR3 is 14 residues. Trimming shortened V by 4 bases and J by 7 bases, and 14 bases separated the two germline ends. Germline CDR1 is MGHRA and CDR2 is YSYEKL. The CDR3 reads CASSPGQGMQPQHF. In nucleotides, the CDR3 is TGCGCCAGCAGCCCGGGGCAGGGGATGCAGCCCCAGCATTTT.

The chain combines TRBV11-2 with TRBJ2-7, with D possibly being TRBD1 (6 bases). This CDR3 contains 14 residues. The V end was cut by 5 bases, the J end by 5 bases, with 16 bases between. Looked up from germline, CDR1 is SGHAT and CDR2 is FQNNGV. In nucleotides, the CDR3 is TGTGCCAGCAGCGAAATTACAGGGAAGGACGAGCAGTACTTC. Protein product: CASSEITGKDEQYF.

The chain recombines TRBV7-2 with TRBJ2-1; tentative D call: TRBD2 (6 bases). The CDR3 loop spans 15 amino acids. The V end was cut by 0 bases, the J end by 0 bases, with 6 bases between. CDR1 is SGHTA, CDR2 FQGNSA, per germline. The CDR3 loop reads CASSLATSSYNEQFF. The CDR3 DNA is TGTGCCAGCAGCTTAGCGACTAGCTCCTACAATGAGCAGTTCTTC. The full variable domain, rest sourced from reference TRBV7-2 and TRBJ2-1, is GAGVSQSPSNKVTEKGKDVELRCDPISGHTALYWYRQSLGQGLEFLIYFQGNSAPDKSGLPSDRFSAERTGGSVSTLTIQRTQQEDSAVYLCASSLATSSYNEQFFGPGTRLTVL.

This clone was observed once. The rearrangement uses TRBV29-1 and TRBJ2-5; 12 bases align to TRBD2. With V trimmed by 7 bases and J by 1 base, 1 base remained unmatched. CDR3 size: 13 residues. From germline, CDR1 is SQVTM and CDR2 ANQGSEA. In DNA, the CDR3 is TGCAGCGGGACTAGCGGGGCCCAAGAGACCCAGTACTTC. Its protein is CSGTSGAQETQYF.

The J gene is TRBJ2-7, the V gene TRBV5-1; D perhaps matches TRBD2 (6 bases). Germline loops: CDR1 SGHRS, CDR2 YFSETQ. This CDR3 contains 16 residues. The V end lost 1 base, the J end lost 4 bases, and 18 bases lay between the germline ends. CDR3 region: CASSLLTGGTRYEQYF. CDR3 DNA: TGCGCCAGCAGCTTGTTAACCGGGGGTACGAGGTACGAGCAGTACTTC.

With regard to this clone: In the same sample, other DNA sequences code for this CDR3. The V gene is TRBV6-5, the J gene TRBJ1-2, with 7 bases matching TRBD1. This CDR3 is built from 13 residues. Germline V gene lookup returns CDR1 MNHEY and CDR2 SVGAGI. V shed 6 bases, J shed 5 bases, and the junction held 6 bases outside the gene matches. CDR3 loop: CASSPGQVYGYTF. The DNA for the CDR3 is TGTGCCAGCAGCCCCGGACAGGTTTATGGCTACACCTTC.

This chain links TRBV19 with TRBJ1-1; D not resolved. The CDR3 spans 11 residues. Trimming cost V 6 bases and J 10 bases, with 12 bases left between them. The germline CDR1 and CDR2 sequences are LNHDA and SQIVND (reference sequence). CDR3 DNA: TGTGCCAGTAGGGACCCAAGCGGAGCTTTCTTT. This translates into CASRDPSGAFF.

This chain links TRBV11-2 with TRBJ2-7; 7 nucleotides line up with TRBD1. The junction had 6 bases not matched to a gene; V was cut back by 4 bases and J by 0 bases. The CDR3 has 15 residues. Germline CDR1 is SGHAT and CDR2 is FQNNGV. The CDR3 region has the DNA TGTGCCAGCAGCTCTCTCAGGGACAGCTCCTACGAGCAGTACTTC. Translation: CASSSLRDSSYEQYF.

The chain carries TRBV7-9 and TRBJ1-1; 8 bases are shared with TRBD1. The germline V gene encodes CDR1 SEHNR and CDR2 FQNEAQ (reference sequence). The CDR3 runs to 14 residues. V dropped 6 bases and J dropped 7; count of bases not matched to a gene: 10. CDR3 nucleotide sequence: TGTGCCAGCAGAACCGGGACAGGCGCCCTTGAAGCTTTCTTT. It encodes CASRTGTGALEAFF.

This chain links TRBV25-1 with TRBJ1-5; possible D gene TRBD1, 5 bases. Germline CDR1 and CDR2: MGHDK and SYGVNS. CDR3 length: 14 amino acids. V was clipped by 4 bases and J by 6 bases, with 13 bases between them. The CDR3 DNA sequence: TGTGCCAGCAGTGGGGTAGGGGTAGTTCAGCCCCAGCATTTT. Amino acids: CASSGVGVVQPQHF.

V gene TRBV6-1 combines with J gene TRBJ1-4; D might be TRBD1 (5 bases). The CDR3 contains 13 residues. Germline V gene data show CDR1 as MNHNS and CDR2 as SASEGT. Trimming pared 1 base from V and 10 bases from J, leaving 10 bases between. CDR3 nucleotide sequence: TGTGCCAGCAGTGAAGATAGGGGCGGAAAACTGTTTTTT. Its translation is CASSEDRGGKLFF.

The chain uses TRBV7-2 and TRBJ2-1; TRBD1 aligns across 8 bases. Germline CDR1 is SGHTA and CDR2 is FQGNSA. The V segment lost 6 bases and the J segment 9 bases; nucleotides outside the gene matches: 16. The CDR3 runs to 16 residues. DNA of the CDR3: TGTGCCAGCAGACTAAACCCCGGGACAGGAAGCACTGAGCAGTTCTTC. Protein product: CASRLNPGTGSTEQFF.

The chain employs TRBV7-9 and TRBJ1-4, with D maybe TRBD1 (5 bases). The CDR3 extends over 17 amino acids. Germline V gene lookup returns CDR1 SEHNR and CDR2 FQNEAQ (reference sequence). The ends were cut back, 7 bases at V and 0 bases at J, with 18 bases in the middle. DNA for the CDR3: TGTGCCAGCAACCTAGGGCGGCGGGACGCAACTAATGAAAAACTGTTTTTT. It specifies CASNLGRRDATNEKLFF.

V and J are TRBV2 and TRBJ2-7; D is possibly TRBD1 (5 bases). The CDR3 totals 12 residues. CDR1 and CDR2 from the germline V gene are SNHLY and FYNNEI. V shed 7 bases and J shed 2 bases, with 9 bases lying between them. CDR3 loop: CASTPRAYEQYF. Written as DNA, the CDR3 is TGTGCCAGCACCCCCAGGGCCTACGAGCAGTACTTC.

The table lists this clone with a count of one. The chain combines TRBV5-6 with TRBJ1-2, with D unclear. V was trimmed by 0 bases and J by 4 bases, leaving 7 bases between them. The CDR3 is made up of 13 amino acids. Germline V gene lookup returns CDR1 SGHDT and CDR2 YYEEEE. The CDR3 region has the DNA TGTGCCAGCAGCTTGGTGGCTTCCTATGGCTACACCTTC. Its protein is CASSLVASYGYTF.